The 27 T cell receptor beta chains presented below share a single source sample, sequenced in a study of blood T cells in healthy people across ages (dated by TCRdb to 2013 to 2016). Receptor amplification or capture employed 5' RACE. The sequencing machine was an Illumina HiSeq 2500. A second roughly 6 to 12 cycle PCR used a sample-barcoded 5' primer and a J-beta primer mix. Clones were called with MiXCR by TCRdb after fastp trimmed the public reads at Q25, and only in-frame beta chains were retained. Each record represents a unique CDR3 protein, reported with the most common genes and DNA among its rows. For this sample the table gives 1.5 million to 2 million distinct CDR3 sequences, of which roughly a third were detected only once. The ten largest account for approximately 10% of the sample. The sequencing sample was made of blood. Every receptor here comes from a woman in her 30s in good health.

Notes on this clonotype: This may stem from a read error, because a much larger clone lies one nucleotide away. J is TRBJ2-4 and V is TRBV20-1; D may be TRBD1 or TRBD2 (5 bases each). The DNA end favors TRBJ2-7, so the J call may be wrong. This CDR3 contains 13 residues. The germline CDR1 and CDR2 sequences are DFQATT and SNEGSKA (reference sequence). The CDR3 nucleotides read TGCGGTGCTAGTCCGGGGCCCACTTACGAGCAGTACTTC. As protein: CGASPGPTYEQYF.

The J gene is TRBJ2-1, the V gene TRBV5-1; 8 positions agree with TRBD1. V shed 3 bases, J shed 8 bases, and the junction held 16 bases outside the gene matches. Germline CDR1 and CDR2: SGHRS and YFSETQ. The CDR3 runs 17 residues. CDR3 amino acids: CASSSDPTGVQGHEQFF. The CDR3 bases are TGCGCCAGCAGCTCGGATCCGACAGGGGTACAAGGCCATGAGCAGTTCTTC.

This clonotype turned up a few times. The J gene is TRBJ1-2, the V gene TRBV6-6; the D gene is possibly TRBD1 (5 bases). The CDR3 is 14 residues long. V was cut by 4 bases and J by 5 bases, with 14 bases left in between. Germline V gene sequence: CDR1 MNHNY, CDR2 SVGAGI (reference sequence). The CDR3, as DNA: TGTGCCAGCAGTTCCGACGGGACGGCATATGGCTACACCTTC. It yields the protein CASSSDGTAYGYTF.

This rearrangement joins TRBV10-1 to TRBJ2-1; 12 bases are shared with TRBD2. The CDR3 is 17 residues long. Germline V gives CDR1 WNHNN, CDR2 SYGVQD (reference sequence). With 3 bases clipped from V and 6 bases from J, the junction kept 9 bases outside the gene matches. CDR3 protein: CASSERRLAGDLNEQFF. For the CDR3, the DNA is TGCGCCAGCAGTGAACGCCGACTAGCGGGAGATCTCAATGAGCAGTTCTTC.

This chain joins TRBV2 and TRBJ2-3; TRBD1 is a possible D gene (6 bases). V gave up 6 bases and J gave up 1 base, with 20 bases separating them. The length of the CDR3 is 17 residues. Germline CDR1 and CDR2: SNHLY and FYNNEI. The CDR3 loop is CASRPIRLTGGTDTQYF. Here the CDR3 DNA reads TGTGCCAGCAGGCCCATTCGGTTGACAGGAGGCACAGATACGCAGTATTTT.

The rearrangement uses TRBV27 and TRBJ1-2, with 12 bases aligning to TRBD1. The CDR3 covers 16 residues. Trimming cost V 6 bases and J 0 bases; bases outside gene matches: 5. Germline assignment: CDR1 MNHEY and CDR2 SMNVEV (reference sequence). The CDR3 spells CASSGDRGLPNYGYTF. Here the CDR3 DNA reads TGTGCCAGCAGCGGGGACAGGGGGCTTCCTAACTATGGCTACACCTTC.

This clonotype was counted a few times. The genes are TRBV5-1 and TRBJ2-6, with 9 bases matching TRBD1. From germline, CDR1 is SGHRS and CDR2 YFSETQ. CDR3 length: 16 amino acids. The V gene end was trimmed by 7 bases and the J gene end by 4 bases; junction bases not matched to a gene: 9. The CDR3 is CASPQGAIGGANVLTF. For the CDR3, the DNA is TGCGCCAGCCCACAGGGGGCAATTGGCGGGGCCAACGTCCTGACTTTC.

The rearrangement uses TRBV18 and TRBJ2-7; 8 nucleotides match TRBD1. V trimming: 6 bases; J trimming: 5 bases; junction bases outside the gene matches: 9. Germline lookup yields CDR1 KGHSH and CDR2 LQKENI. The CDR3 is 14 residues long. The CDR3 nucleotides are TGTGCCAGCTCCTCGACAGGGGTCGAGCACGAGCAGTACTTC. As protein: CASSSTGVEHEQYF.

This chain uses TRBV6-5 with TRBJ2-7; a weak D match, TRBD2 (5 bases). With 2 bases removed from V and 0 bases from J, the gap between germline ends came to 8 bases. There are 14 residues in the CDR3. Germline V lookup: CDR1 MNHEY, CDR2 SVGAGI. CDR3 bases: TGTGCCAGCAGTTACGGGGAGAGCTCCTACGAGCAGTACTTC. Translation gives CASSYGESSYEQYF.

The chain recombines TRBV5-1 with TRBJ1-1; TRBD1 might be the D (5 bases). Trimming took 4 bases from V and 2 from J, leaving 12 bases between them. The CDR3 loop spans 14 amino acids. CDR1 and CDR2 from the germline V gene are SGHRS and YFSETQ. CDR3 bases: TGCGCCAGCAGCCCTCGACAGACCAACACTGAAGCTTTCTTT. Translating gives CASSPRQTNTEAFF.

On this clonotype: This may be a read error, as it is one base from a much larger clone. This chain connects TRBV6-5 to TRBJ2-1; possible D gene TRBD2, 6 bases. Germline V CDR1 and CDR2: MNHEY, SVGAGI. The CDR3 totals 14 residues. Trimming left V 0 bases short and J 6 bases short, with 9 bases between. CDR3 sequence reads: CASSYSMEGNEQFF. For the CDR3, the DNA is TGTGCCAGCAGTTACTCGATGGAGGGCAATGAGCAGTTCTTC.

This clonotype was detected a few times. V gene TRBV7-9 combines with J gene TRBJ2-1; 7 bases agree with TRBD2. Trimming took 3 bases from V and 7 from J; bases not matched to a gene: 15. From germline, CDR1 is SEHNR and CDR2 FQNEAQ (reference sequence). The CDR3 extends over 17 amino acids. DNA of the CDR3: TGTGCCAGCAGCTTCCCGATAATTAGCGGGTCCTCGAATGAGCAGTTCTTC. Protein product: CASSFPIISGSSNEQFF.

The V call is TRBV6-6, the J call TRBJ1-5; 8 bases line up with TRBD1. V lost 2 bases and J lost 3; bases outside the gene matches: 6. The CDR3 length is 16 residues. Germline assignment: CDR1 MNHNY and CDR2 SVGAGI (reference sequence). The CDR3 nucleotides are TGTGCCAGCAGTTACCCAGGACAGGGTAACAATCAGCCCCAGCATTTT. Amino acid sequence: CASSYPGQGNNQPQHF.

This clonotype occurred a few times. This chain links TRBV2 with TRBJ2-5; 7 bases align to TRBD2. V lost 9 bases and J lost 4; bases outside the gene matches: 8. The CDR3 runs to 13 residues. The germline V gene has CDR1 SNHLY and CDR2 FYNNEI. DNA for the CDR3: TGTGCCAGGACGGGACTAAACCGAGAGACCCAGTACTTC. Its translation is CARTGLNRETQYF.

The chain combines TRBV6-2 or TRBV6-3 with TRBJ2-5, with D perhaps matching TRBD1 or TRBD2 (5 bases each). The CDR3 spans 16 residues. Trimming pared 2 bases from V and 2 bases from J, leaving 15 bases between. Looked up from germline, CDR1 is MNHEY and CDR2 is SVGEGT. CDR3 amino acids: CASSYVVGEPQETQYF. The CDR3 bases are TGTGCCAGCAGTTACGTCGTGGGGGAGCCGCAAGAGACCCAGTACTTC.

The chain has TRBV5-6 and TRBJ2-1; 9 positions agree with TRBD2. J gave up 0 bases and V 3 bases, and 1 base lay outside the gene matches. Germline CDR1 is SGHDT and CDR2 is YYEEEE. This CDR3 spans 15 amino acids. CDR3 sequence: CASSSSGISYNEQFF. The CDR3 bases are TGTGCCAGCAGCTCTAGCGGGATCTCCTACAATGAGCAGTTCTTC.

On this clonotype: The junction shows a germline mismatch at one end, possibly a read error. This CDR3 reads CGVDDSSYEQYF. The CDR3 DNA is TGCGGCGTGGACGACAGCTCCTACGAGCAGTACTTC. The gene calls are TRBV29-1 and TRBJ2-7, with D possibly TRBD1 on 5 matching bases. The CDR3 is 12 amino acids. Germline assignment: CDR1 SQVTM and CDR2 ANQGSEA.

This clonotype was counted between two and nine times. The CDR3 DNA is TGCGCCAGCAGCCAGAGGTGGGACAGGGGTTTTACTGAAGCTTTCTTT. Encoded protein: CASSQRWDRGFTEAFF. The genes are TRBV4-1 and TRBJ1-1; 10 nucleotides match TRBD1. The ends lost 3 bases at V and 5 bases at J; junction bases unmatched: 9. The CDR3 runs to 16 residues. CDR1 MGHRA and CDR2 YSYEKL come from the germline V gene.

This clonotype was counted a few times. The chain couples TRBV4-1 to TRBJ2-5, with D perhaps being TRBD1 or TRBD2 (7 bases each). With 0 bases removed from V and 4 bases from J, the gap between germline ends came to 18 bases. The germline V gene has CDR1 MGHRA and CDR2 YSYEKL. This CDR3 is 17 amino acids long. The CDR3 bases are TGCGCCAGCAGCCAAGATAGCGGGCAGGGGGGTGGAGAGACCCAGTACTTC. It translates to CASSQDSGQGGGETQYF.

J is TRBJ2-1 and V is TRBV4-1; D gene unclear. V lost 0 bases and J 12 bases, leaving 12 bases between the germline ends. Germline CDR1 reads MGHRA; CDR2 reads YSYEKL. The CDR3 is made up of 13 amino acids. The CDR3 DNA is TGCGCCAGCAGCCAAGATCCTGGGTTACGGCAGTTCTTC. It yields the protein CASSQDPGLRQFF.

The chain carries TRBV10-2 and TRBJ1-2; TRBD1 matches 7 bases. The CDR3 length is 13 residues. Germline CDR1 is WSHSY and CDR2 is SAAADI. V dropped 6 bases and J dropped 4; count of bases not matched to a gene: 5. The CDR3 DNA is TGCGCCAGCAGGCAGGGGGATGGCTATGGCTACACCTTC. As protein: CASRQGDGYGYTF.

CDR3 in amino acids: CASSRAGLADRSYEQYF. CDR3 DNA: TGTGCCAGCAGCCGGGCGGGACTAGCGGACCGTTCCTACGAGCAGTACTTC. The rearrangement joins TRBV14 to TRBJ2-7; 11 positions agree with TRBD2. V shed 4 bases, J shed 1 base, and the junction held 9 bases outside the gene matches. In germline, CDR1 is SGHDN, CDR2 FVKESK. The CDR3 covers 17 residues.

Note on this clonotype: A clone one base away is much larger, so this may be a read error. This chain links TRBV7-9 with TRBJ2-1, with TRBD2 matching over 12 bases. Germline V gene data show CDR1 as SEHNR and CDR2 as FQNEAQ (reference sequence). The CDR3 consists of 16 residues. CDR3: CAGSPPSGRAGGEQFF. In DNA form, the CDR3 reads TGTGCCGGCAGCCCCCCTAGCGGGAGGGCCGGCGGTGAGCAGTTCTTC.

This clonotype was seen more than once but under ten times. CDR3 amino acids: CASSRDPAQTQYF. The CDR3 DNA sequence: TGTGCCAGCAGTCGAGACCCGGCTCAGACCCAGTACTTC. This chain uses TRBV6-1 with TRBJ2-5; D unclear. The CDR3 contains 13 residues. Germline assignment: CDR1 MNHNS and CDR2 SASEGT. Trimming removed 5 bases at V and 6 bases at J, with 13 bases between.

The rearrangement uses TRBV20-1 and TRBJ2-1; D may be TRBD1 (6 bases). Trimming removed 3 bases at V and 6 bases at J, with 21 bases between. Germline lookup yields CDR1 DFQATT and CDR2 SNEGSKA (reference sequence). The CDR3 runs 16 residues. The chain's CDR3 is CSASGVHRARGNEQFF. CDR3 coding DNA: TGCAGTGCTAGCGGAGTTCACAGGGCCCGGGGCAATGAGCAGTTCTTC.

J is TRBJ1-1 and V is TRBV12-3 or TRBV12-4, with D uncertain. Trimming cost V 6 bases and J 7 bases, with 15 bases left between them. The CDR3 is 13 residues long. For the CDR3, the DNA is TGTGCCAGCAGCCCCGTGGCGGATTTTGAAGCTTTCTTT. This gives the protein CASSPVADFEAFF.

V usage is TRBV6-2 or TRBV6-3 and J usage is TRBJ2-1; D is tentatively TRBD1 or TRBD2 (5 bases each). Germline-derived CDR1 and CDR2 are MNHEY and SVGEGT. Trimming shortened V by 6 bases and J by 6 bases, and 12 bases separated the two germline ends. This CDR3 is built from 13 residues. DNA for the CDR3: TGTGCCAGCAGGTCCTGGGACGGCAATGAGCAGTTCTTC. This gives the protein CASRSWDGNEQFF.